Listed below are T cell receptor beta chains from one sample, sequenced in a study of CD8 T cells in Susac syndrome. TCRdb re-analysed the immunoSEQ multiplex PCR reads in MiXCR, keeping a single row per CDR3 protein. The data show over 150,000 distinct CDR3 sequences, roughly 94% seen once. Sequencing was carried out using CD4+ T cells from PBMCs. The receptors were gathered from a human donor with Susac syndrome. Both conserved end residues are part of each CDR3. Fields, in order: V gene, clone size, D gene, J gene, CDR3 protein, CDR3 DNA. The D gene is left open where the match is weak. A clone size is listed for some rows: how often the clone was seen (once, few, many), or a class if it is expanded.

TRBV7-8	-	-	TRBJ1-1	CASSFHREGYTEAFF	TGTGCCAGCAGCTTCCACAGGGAGGGTTACACTGAAGCTTTCTTT
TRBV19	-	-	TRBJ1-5	CASSIRGQGNQPQHF	TGTGCCAGTAGTATCCGAGGGCAGGGGAATCAGCCCCAGCATTTT
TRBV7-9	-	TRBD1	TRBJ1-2	CASSSVPGQGIEFGYTF	TGTGCCAGCAGCTCAGTACCGGGACAGGGGATCGAGTTTGGCTACACCTTC
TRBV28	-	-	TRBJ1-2	CASRPERRYGYTF	TGTGCCAGCAGACCTGAGAGGAGGTATGGCTACACCTTC
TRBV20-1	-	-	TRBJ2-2	CSARDIWGKGIPGELFF	TGCAGTGCTAGAGATATCTGGGGGAAAGGAATTCCCGGGGAGCTGTTTTTT
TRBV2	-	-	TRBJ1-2	CASSEGGQGHYGYTF	TGTGCCAGCAGTGAAGGGGGGCAGGGGCACTATGGCTACACCTTC
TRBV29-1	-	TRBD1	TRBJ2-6	CSAGRDRGFSGANVLTF	TGCAGCGCGGGACGGGACAGGGGCTTCTCTGGGGCCAACGTCCTGACTTTC
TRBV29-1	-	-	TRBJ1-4	CSVEFNEKLFF	TGCAGCGTCGAATTTAATGAAAAACTGTTTTTT
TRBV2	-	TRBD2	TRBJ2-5	CASRGWALAEETQYF	TGTGCCAGCAGGGGATGGGCACTAGCGGAAGAGACCCAGTACTTC
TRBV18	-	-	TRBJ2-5	CASSPGEDQETQYF	TGTGCCAGCTCACCGGGGGAAGACCAAGAGACCCAGTACTTC
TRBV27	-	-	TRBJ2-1	CASSLKTGEQFF	TGTGCCAGCAGTTTAAAAACAGGGGAGCAGTTCTTC
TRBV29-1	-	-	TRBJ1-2	CSVPDRPFFGYTF	TGCAGCGTTCCCGACAGGCCCTTCTTTGGCTACACCTTC
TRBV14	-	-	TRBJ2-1	CASSPLVYNEQFF	TGTGCCAGCAGCCCACTAGTTTACAATGAGCAGTTCTTC
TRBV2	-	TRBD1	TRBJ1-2	CASSEEGQGAYGYTF	TGTGCCAGCAGCGAAGAGGGACAGGGTGCCTATGGCTACACCTTC
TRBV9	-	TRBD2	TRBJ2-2	CASSVVAGGGTGELFF	TGTGCCAGCAGCGTAGTGGCGGGAGGAGGCACCGGGGAGCTGTTTTTT
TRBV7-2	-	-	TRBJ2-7	CASSSAGSSYEQYF	TGTGCCAGCAGCTCCGCGGGGAGCTCCTACGAGCAGTACTTC
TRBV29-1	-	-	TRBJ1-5	CSVPGWRGNQPQHF	TGCAGCGTTCCCGGGTGGAGGGGCAATCAGCCCCAGCATTTT
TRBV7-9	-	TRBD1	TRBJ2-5	CASRRQGAQETQYF	TGTGCCAGCAGGAGACAGGGGGCCCAAGAGACCCAGTACTTC
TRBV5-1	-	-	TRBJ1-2	CATGDENYGYTF	TGCGCCACCGGTGACGAAAACTATGGCTACACCTTC
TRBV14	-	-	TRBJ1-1	CASTQGGAAAFF	TGTGCCAGCACCCAGGGAGGGGCCGCGGCTTTCTTT
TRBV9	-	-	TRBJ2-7	CASSLGLGDGLSEQYF	TGTGCCAGCAGCCTAGGTCTGGGGGATGGTCTCTCCGAGCAGTACTTC
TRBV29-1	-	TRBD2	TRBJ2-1	CSVSRLAVNNEQFF	TGCAGCGTCAGCCGACTAGCGGTTAACAATGAGCAGTTCTTC
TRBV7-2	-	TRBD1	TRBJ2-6	CASSLGQGAAGANVLTF	TGTGCCAGCAGCCTAGGACAGGGGGCGGCTGGGGCCAACGTCCTGACTTTC
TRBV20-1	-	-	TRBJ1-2	CSAFREGGYTF	TGCAGTGCTTTCCGGGAGGGGGGCTACACCTTC
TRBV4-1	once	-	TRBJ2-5	CASSQLGGTQYF	TGCGCCAGCAGCCAACTAGGAGGGACCCAGTACTTC
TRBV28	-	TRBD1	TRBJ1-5	CASSLRGQGANQPQHF	TGTGCCAGCAGTTTACGGGGACAGGGGGCGAATCAGCCCCAGCATTTT
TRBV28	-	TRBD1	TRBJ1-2	CASTSTGVGGYTF	TGTGCCAGCACTTCAACAGGGGTCGGCGGCTACACCTTC